This TCR beta chain was captured in a study of graft-versus-host responses after intestinal transplantation. Study observations and caveats: When patients had graft-donor T cell macrochimerism, their allografts held high graft-versus-host to host-versus-graft clonal ratios.

Concerning this clone: Its antigen is currently unknown.

Generated by immunoSEQ multiplex PCR, the TCRdb table keeps only in-frame clones and is missing some. The sample has about 51,000 clones; more than 70% are singletons. With V trimmed by 2 bases and J by 3 bases, 1 base remained unmatched. The CDR3 runs to 15 residues. CDR1 SGHTA and CDR2 FQGTGA come from the germline V gene. Sample: unstimulated CD4+ T cells sorted from spleen or lymph node cells, taken before transplant. This TCR came from a human donor who was the organ donor for an intestinal transplant. This chain uses TRBV7-3 with TRBJ2-2; 9 nucleotides agree with TRBD2. CDR3 sequence reads: CASSLGTSHTGELFF. The CDR3 region has the DNA TGTGCCAGCAGCTTAGGGACTAGCCACACCGGGGAGCTGTTTTTT.